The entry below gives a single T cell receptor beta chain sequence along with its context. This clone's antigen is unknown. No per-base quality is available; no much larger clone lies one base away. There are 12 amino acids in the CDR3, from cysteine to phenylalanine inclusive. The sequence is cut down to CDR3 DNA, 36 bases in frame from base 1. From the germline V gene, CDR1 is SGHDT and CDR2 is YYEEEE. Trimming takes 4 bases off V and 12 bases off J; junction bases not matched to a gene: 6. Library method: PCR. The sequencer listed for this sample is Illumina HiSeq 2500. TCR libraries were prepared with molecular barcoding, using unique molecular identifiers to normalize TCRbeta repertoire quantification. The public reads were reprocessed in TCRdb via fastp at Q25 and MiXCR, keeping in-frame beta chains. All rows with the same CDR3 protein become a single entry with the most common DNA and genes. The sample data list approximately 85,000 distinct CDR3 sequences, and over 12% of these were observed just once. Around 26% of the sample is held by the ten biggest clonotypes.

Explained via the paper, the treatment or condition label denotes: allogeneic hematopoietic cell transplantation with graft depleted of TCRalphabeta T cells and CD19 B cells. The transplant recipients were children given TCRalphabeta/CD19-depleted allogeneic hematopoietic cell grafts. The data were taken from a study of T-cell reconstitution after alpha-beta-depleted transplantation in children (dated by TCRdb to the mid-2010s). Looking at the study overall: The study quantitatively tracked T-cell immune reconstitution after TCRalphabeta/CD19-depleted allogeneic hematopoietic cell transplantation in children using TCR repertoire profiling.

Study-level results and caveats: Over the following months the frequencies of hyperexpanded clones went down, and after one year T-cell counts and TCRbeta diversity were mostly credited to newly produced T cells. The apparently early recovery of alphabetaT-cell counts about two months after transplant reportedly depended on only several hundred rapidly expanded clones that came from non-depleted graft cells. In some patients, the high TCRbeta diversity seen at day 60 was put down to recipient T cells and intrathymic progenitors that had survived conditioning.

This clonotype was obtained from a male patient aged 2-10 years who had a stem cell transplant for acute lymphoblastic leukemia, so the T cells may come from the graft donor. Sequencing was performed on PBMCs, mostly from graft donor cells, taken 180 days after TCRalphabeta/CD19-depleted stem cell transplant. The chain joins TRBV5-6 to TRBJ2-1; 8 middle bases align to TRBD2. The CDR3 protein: CASSRGGSGQFF. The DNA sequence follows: TGTGCCAGCAGCCGGGGGGGGTCGGGGCAGTTCTTC.